One and the same sample provided the 2 T cell receptor beta chains below, sequenced in a study of human T cells and chemical hapten exposure. TCRdb re-called the RACE reads through MiXCR, storing one row per CDR3 protein. The repertoire holds about 110,000 distinct CDR3 sequences, roughly 9.6% seen once, with under 4.5% in the top ten. Stated time point: patch test 1, 2 weeks after DPC sensitization. This sample's treatment: therapeutic diphenylcyclopropenone sensitization with weekly scalp DPC. The sequencing used whole blood, collected in connection with sensitization to the hapten diphenylcyclopropenone (DPC). Receptors were obtained from a woman between 35 and 50 years old with alopecia areata. Some clones in this sample may be carry-over from other donors' samples.

The table lists this clonotype with many counts. The chain couples TRBV4-3 to TRBJ2-7; 7 nucleotides align to TRBD1. This CDR3 is 17 amino acids long. Germline V lookup: CDR1 LGHNA, CDR2 YSLEER. The J segment lost 2 bases and the V segment lost 4 bases, leaving 14 bases of the junction unmatched. This CDR3 is CASSLPERDRLPYEQYF. The CDR3 DNA reads TGCGCCAGCAGCCTGCCCGAACGGGACAGACTACCCTACGAGCAGTACTTC.

This clonotype appeared many times. The genes are TRBV7-3 and TRBJ2-7, with D perhaps matching TRBD1 (6 bases). Trimming stripped 0 bases from V and 1 base from J, with 7 bases between. The germline V gene has CDR1 SGHTA and CDR2 FQGTGA. This CDR3 is built from 14 residues. CDR3 in amino acids: CASSLTGTSYEQYF. Written as DNA, the CDR3 is TGTGCCAGCAGCTTAACCGGGACATCCTACGAGCAGTACTTC.